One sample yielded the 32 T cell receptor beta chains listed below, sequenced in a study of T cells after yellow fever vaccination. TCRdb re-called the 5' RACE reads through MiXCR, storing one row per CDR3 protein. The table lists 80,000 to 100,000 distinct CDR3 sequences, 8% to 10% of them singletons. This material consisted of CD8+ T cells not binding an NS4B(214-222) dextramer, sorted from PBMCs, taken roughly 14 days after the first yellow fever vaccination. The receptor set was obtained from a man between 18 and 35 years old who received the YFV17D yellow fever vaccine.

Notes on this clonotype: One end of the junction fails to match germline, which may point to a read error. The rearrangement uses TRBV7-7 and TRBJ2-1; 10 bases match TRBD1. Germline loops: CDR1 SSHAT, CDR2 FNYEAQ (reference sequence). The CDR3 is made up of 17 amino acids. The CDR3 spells CASSPGGWDRGNNEQFF. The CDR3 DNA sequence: TGTGCTAGCAGCCCCGGAGGTTGGGACAGGGGCAACAATGAGCAGTTCTTC.

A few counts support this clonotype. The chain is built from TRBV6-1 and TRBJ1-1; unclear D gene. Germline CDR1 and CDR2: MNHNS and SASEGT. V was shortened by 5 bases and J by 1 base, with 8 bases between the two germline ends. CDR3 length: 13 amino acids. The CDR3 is CASSPIANTEAFF. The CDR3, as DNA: TGTGCCAGCAGTCCAATAGCGAACACTGAAGCTTTCTTT.

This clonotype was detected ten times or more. The CDR3 spells CASSLRQGDNEQFF. Written as DNA, the CDR3 is TGCGCCAGCAGCCTTAGGCAGGGAGACAATGAGCAGTTCTTC. This sequence joins TRBV5-1 and TRBJ2-1, with D perhaps given as TRBD1 or TRBD2 (5 bases each). CDR1 is SGHRS and CDR2 is YFSETQ in the germline V gene. This CDR3 is built from 14 residues. V lost 4 bases to trimming and J lost 5 bases, with 13 bases between them.

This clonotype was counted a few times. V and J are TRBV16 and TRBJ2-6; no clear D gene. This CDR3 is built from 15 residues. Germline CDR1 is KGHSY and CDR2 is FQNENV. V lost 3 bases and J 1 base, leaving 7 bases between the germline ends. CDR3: CASSQGISGANVLTF. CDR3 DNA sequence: TGTGCCAGCAGCCAGGGGATTTCTGGGGCCAACGTCCTGACTTTC.

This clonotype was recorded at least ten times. This CDR3 is CASSLWGAEQFF. CDR3 DNA: TGTGCCAGCAGTTTATGGGGGGCTGAGCAGTTCTTC. The chain joins TRBV6-2 or TRBV6-3 to TRBJ2-1; either TRBD1 or TRBD2 may supply D (6 bases each). The germline V and J ends were trimmed by 4 bases and 9 bases, with 10 bases remaining between them. From germline, CDR1 is MNHEY and CDR2 SVGEGT. This CDR3 region has 12 residues.

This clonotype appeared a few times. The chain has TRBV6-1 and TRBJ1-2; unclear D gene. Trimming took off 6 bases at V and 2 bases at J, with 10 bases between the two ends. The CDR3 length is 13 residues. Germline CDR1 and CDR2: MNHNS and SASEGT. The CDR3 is CASSANLNYGYTF. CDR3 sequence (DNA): TGTGCCAGCAGCGCGAACCTGAACTATGGCTACACCTTC.

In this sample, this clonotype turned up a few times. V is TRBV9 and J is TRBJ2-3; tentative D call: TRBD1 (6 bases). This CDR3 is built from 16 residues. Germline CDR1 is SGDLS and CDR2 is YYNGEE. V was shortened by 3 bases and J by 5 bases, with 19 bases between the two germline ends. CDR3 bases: TGTGCCAGCAGCGACAATTCGGGACAACTTGGAGATACGCAGTATTTT. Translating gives CASSDNSGQLGDTQYF.

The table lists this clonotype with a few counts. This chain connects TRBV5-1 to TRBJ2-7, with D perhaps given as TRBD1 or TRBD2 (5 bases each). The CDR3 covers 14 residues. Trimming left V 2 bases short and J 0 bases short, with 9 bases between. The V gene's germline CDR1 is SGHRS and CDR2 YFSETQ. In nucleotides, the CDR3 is TGCGCCAGCAGCTTCCGGGGCAGCTCCTACGAGCAGTACTTC. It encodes CASSFRGSSYEQYF.

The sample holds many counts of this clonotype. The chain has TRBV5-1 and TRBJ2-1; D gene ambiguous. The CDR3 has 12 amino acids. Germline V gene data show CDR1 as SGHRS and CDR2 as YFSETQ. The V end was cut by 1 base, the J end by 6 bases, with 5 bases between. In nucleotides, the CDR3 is TGCGCCAGCAGCTTGAGCTCCAATGAGCAGTTCTTC. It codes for CASSLSSNEQFF.

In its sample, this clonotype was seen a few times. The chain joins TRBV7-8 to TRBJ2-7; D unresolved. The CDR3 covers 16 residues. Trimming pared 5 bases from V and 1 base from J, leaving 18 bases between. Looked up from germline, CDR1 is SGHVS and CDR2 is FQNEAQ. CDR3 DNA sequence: TGTGCCAGCAGCCCTAGGAGAACGGCCGGGTCCTACGAGCAGTACGTC. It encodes CASSPRRTAGSYEQYV.

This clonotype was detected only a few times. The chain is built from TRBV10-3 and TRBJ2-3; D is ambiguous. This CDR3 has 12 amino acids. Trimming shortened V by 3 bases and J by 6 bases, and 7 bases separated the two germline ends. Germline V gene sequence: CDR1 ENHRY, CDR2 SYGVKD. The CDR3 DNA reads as TGTGCCATCAGTGAACTCCCGGATACGCAGTATTTT. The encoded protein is CAISELPDTQYF.

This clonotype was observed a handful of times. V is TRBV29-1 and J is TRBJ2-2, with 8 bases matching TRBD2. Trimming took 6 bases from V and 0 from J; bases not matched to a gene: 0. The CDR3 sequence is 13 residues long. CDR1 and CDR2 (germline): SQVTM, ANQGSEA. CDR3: CSVGGANTGELFF. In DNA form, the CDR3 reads TGCAGCGTCGGGGGGGCGAACACCGGGGAGCTGTTTTTT.

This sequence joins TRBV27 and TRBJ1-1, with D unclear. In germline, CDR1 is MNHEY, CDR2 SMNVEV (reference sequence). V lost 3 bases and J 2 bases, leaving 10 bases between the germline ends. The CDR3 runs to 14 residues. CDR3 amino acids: CASSFSLGNTEAFF. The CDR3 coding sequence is TGTGCCAGCAGTTTCTCTTTGGGAAACACTGAAGCTTTCTTT.

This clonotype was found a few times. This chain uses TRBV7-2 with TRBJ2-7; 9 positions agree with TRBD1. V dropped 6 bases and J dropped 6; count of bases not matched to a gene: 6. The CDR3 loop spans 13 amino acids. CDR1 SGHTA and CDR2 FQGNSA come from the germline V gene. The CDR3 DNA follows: TGTGCCAGCAGTTCGGGGACAGGGAGCGAGCAGTACTTC. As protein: CASSSGTGSEQYF. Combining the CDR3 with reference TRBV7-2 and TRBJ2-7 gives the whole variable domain GAGVSQSPSNKVTEKGKDVELRCDPISGHTALYWYRQSLGQGLEFLIYFQGNSAPDKSGLPSDRFSAERTGGSVSTLTIQRTQQEDSAVYLCASSSGTGSEQYFGPGTRLTVT.

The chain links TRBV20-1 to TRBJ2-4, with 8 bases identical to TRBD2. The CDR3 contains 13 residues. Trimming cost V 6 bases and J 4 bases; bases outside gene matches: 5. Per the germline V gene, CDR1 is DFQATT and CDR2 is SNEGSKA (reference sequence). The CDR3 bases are TGCAGTGCACGGACGGGGGGGAAAAACATTCAGTACTTC. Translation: CSARTGGKNIQYF.

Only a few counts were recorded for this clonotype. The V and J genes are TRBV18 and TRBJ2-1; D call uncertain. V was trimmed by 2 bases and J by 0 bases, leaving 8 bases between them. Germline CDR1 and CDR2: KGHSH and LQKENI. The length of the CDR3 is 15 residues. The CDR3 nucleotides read TGTGCCAGCTCACCAAGGTGGAGCTCCTACAATGAGCAGTTCTTC. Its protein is CASSPRWSSYNEQFF.

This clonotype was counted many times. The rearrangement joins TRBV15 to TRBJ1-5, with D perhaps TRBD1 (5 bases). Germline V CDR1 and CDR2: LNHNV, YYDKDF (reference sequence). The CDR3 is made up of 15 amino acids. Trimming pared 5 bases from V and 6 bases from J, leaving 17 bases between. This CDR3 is CATSRAPSGGQPQHF. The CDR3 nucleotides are TGTGCCACCAGCCGAGCTCCTAGTGGGGGTCAGCCCCAGCATTTT.

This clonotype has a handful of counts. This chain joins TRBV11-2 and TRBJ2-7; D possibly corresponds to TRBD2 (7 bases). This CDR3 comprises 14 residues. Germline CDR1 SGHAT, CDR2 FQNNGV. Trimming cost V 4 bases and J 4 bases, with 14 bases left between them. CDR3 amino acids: CASSYGGGAYEQYF. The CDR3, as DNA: TGTGCCAGCAGCTATGGAGGGGGGGCTTACGAGCAGTACTTC.

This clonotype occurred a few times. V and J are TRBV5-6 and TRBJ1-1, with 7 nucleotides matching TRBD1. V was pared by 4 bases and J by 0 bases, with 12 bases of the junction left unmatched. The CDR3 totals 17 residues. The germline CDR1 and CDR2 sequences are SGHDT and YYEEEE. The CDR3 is CASSRTGATDMNTEAFF. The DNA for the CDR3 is TGTGCCAGCAGCCGAACAGGGGCTACTGATATGAACACTGAAGCTTTCTTT.

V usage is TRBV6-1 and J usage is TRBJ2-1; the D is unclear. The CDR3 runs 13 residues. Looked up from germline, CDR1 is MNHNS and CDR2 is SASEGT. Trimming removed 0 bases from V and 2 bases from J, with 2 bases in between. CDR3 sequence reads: CASSEATYNEQFF. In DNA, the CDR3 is TGTGCCAGCAGTGAAGCCACCTACAATGAGCAGTTCTTC.

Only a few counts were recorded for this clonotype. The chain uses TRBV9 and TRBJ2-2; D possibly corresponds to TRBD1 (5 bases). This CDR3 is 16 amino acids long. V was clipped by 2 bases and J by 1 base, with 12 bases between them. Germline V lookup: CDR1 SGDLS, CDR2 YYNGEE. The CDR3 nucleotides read TGTGCCAGCAGCGTTTGGGAAGGACAGAACACCGGGGAGCTGTTTTTT. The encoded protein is CASSVWEGQNTGELFF.

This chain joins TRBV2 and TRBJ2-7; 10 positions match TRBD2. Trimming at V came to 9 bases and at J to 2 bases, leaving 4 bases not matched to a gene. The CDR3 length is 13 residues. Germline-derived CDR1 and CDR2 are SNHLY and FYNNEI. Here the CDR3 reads CASTSGVTYEQYV. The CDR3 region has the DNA TGTGCCAGTACTAGCGGGGTTACCTACGAGCAGTACGTC.

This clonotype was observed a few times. CDR3 sequence (DNA): TGTGCTAGTGGCCTCCTCTTAGGGGGCGCCTACAATGAGCAGTTCTTC. Protein product: CASGLLLGGAYNEQFF. The V call is TRBV12-5, the J call TRBJ2-1, with TRBD1 matching over 7 bases. Germline CDR1 LGHNT, CDR2 FRNRAP. The CDR3 is 16 amino acids. V lost 6 bases, J lost 2 bases, and 10 bases stayed unmatched.

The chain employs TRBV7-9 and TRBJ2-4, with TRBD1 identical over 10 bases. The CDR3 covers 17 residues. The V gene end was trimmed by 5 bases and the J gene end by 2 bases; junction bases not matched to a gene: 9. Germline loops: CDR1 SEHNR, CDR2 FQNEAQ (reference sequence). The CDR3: CASSPTDRGLSKNIQYF. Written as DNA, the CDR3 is TGTGCCAGCAGCCCAACCGACAGGGGGCTATCCAAAAACATTCAGTACTTC.

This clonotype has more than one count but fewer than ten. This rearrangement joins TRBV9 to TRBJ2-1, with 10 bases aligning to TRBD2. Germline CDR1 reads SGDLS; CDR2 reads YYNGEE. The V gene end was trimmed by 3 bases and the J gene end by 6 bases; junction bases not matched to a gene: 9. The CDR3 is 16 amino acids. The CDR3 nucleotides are TGTGCCAGCAGCGGAGATAGCGGGGGGATTAGCAATGAGCAGTTCTTC. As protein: CASSGDSGGISNEQFF.

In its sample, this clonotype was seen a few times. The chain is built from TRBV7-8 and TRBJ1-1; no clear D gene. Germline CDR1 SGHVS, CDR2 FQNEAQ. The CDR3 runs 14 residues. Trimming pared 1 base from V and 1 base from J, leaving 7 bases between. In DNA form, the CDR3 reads TGTGCCAGCAGCTTAGGTGCCAGGAACACTGAAGCTTTCTTT. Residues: CASSLGARNTEAFF. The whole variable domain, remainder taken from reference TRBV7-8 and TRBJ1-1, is GAGVSQSPRYKVAKRGQDVALRCDPISGHVSLFWYQQALGQGPEFLTYFQNEAQLDKSGLPSDRFFAERPEGSVSTLKIQRTQQEDSAVYLCASSLGARNTEAFFGQGTRLTVV.

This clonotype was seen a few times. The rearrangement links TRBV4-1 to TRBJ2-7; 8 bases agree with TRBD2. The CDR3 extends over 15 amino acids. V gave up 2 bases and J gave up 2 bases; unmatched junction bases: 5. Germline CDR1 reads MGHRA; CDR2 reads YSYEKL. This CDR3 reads CASSQHSGEAYEQYF. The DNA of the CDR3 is TGCGCCAGCAGCCAACATAGCGGGGAAGCCTACGAGCAGTACTTC.

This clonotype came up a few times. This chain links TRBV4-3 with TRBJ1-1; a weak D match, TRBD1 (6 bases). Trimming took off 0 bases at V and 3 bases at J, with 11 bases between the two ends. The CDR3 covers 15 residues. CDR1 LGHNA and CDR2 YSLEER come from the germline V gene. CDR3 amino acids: CASSQDLQGYTEAFF. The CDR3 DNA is TGCGCCAGCAGCCAAGATCTACAGGGATACACTGAAGCTTTCTTT.

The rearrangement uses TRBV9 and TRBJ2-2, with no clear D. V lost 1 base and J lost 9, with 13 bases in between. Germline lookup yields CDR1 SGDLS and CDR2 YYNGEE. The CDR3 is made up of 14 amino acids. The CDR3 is CASSVTMGGRELFF. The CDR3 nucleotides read TGTGCCAGCAGCGTAACGATGGGCGGCAGGGAGCTGTTTTTT.

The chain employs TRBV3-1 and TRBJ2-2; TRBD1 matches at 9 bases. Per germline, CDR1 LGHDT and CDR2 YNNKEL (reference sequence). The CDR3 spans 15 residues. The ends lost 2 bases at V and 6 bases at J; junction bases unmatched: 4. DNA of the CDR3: TGTGCCAGCAGCCAAAGCTGGACAGGGGCCGGGGAGCTGTTTTTT. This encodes CASSQSWTGAGELFF.

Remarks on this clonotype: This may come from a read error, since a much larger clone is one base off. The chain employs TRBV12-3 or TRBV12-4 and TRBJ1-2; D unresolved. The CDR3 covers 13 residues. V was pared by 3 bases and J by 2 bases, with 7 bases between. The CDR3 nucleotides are TGTGCCAGCAGTTTTGGGTGGAACTATGGCTACACCTTC. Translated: CASSFGWNYGYTF.

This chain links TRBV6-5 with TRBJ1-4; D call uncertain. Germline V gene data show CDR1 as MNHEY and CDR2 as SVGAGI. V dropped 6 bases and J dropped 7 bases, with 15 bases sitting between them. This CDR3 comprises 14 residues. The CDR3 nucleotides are TGTGCCAGCAGGGTCCGGGGTTCGGGTGAAAAACTGTTTTTT. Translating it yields CASRVRGSGEKLFF.